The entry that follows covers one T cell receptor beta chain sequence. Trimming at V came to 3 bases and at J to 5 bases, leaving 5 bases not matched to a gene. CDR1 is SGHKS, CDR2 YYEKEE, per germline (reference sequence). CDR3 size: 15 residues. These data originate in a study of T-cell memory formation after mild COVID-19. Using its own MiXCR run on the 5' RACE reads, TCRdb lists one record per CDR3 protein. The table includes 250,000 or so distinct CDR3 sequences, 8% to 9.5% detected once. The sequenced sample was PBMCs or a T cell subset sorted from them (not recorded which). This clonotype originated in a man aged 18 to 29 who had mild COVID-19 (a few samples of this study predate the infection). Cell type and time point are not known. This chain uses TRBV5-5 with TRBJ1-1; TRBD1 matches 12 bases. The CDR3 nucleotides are TGTGCCAGCAGCTCGGGACAGGGGGCCCGGACTGAAGCTTTCTTT. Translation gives CASSSGQGARTEAFF.